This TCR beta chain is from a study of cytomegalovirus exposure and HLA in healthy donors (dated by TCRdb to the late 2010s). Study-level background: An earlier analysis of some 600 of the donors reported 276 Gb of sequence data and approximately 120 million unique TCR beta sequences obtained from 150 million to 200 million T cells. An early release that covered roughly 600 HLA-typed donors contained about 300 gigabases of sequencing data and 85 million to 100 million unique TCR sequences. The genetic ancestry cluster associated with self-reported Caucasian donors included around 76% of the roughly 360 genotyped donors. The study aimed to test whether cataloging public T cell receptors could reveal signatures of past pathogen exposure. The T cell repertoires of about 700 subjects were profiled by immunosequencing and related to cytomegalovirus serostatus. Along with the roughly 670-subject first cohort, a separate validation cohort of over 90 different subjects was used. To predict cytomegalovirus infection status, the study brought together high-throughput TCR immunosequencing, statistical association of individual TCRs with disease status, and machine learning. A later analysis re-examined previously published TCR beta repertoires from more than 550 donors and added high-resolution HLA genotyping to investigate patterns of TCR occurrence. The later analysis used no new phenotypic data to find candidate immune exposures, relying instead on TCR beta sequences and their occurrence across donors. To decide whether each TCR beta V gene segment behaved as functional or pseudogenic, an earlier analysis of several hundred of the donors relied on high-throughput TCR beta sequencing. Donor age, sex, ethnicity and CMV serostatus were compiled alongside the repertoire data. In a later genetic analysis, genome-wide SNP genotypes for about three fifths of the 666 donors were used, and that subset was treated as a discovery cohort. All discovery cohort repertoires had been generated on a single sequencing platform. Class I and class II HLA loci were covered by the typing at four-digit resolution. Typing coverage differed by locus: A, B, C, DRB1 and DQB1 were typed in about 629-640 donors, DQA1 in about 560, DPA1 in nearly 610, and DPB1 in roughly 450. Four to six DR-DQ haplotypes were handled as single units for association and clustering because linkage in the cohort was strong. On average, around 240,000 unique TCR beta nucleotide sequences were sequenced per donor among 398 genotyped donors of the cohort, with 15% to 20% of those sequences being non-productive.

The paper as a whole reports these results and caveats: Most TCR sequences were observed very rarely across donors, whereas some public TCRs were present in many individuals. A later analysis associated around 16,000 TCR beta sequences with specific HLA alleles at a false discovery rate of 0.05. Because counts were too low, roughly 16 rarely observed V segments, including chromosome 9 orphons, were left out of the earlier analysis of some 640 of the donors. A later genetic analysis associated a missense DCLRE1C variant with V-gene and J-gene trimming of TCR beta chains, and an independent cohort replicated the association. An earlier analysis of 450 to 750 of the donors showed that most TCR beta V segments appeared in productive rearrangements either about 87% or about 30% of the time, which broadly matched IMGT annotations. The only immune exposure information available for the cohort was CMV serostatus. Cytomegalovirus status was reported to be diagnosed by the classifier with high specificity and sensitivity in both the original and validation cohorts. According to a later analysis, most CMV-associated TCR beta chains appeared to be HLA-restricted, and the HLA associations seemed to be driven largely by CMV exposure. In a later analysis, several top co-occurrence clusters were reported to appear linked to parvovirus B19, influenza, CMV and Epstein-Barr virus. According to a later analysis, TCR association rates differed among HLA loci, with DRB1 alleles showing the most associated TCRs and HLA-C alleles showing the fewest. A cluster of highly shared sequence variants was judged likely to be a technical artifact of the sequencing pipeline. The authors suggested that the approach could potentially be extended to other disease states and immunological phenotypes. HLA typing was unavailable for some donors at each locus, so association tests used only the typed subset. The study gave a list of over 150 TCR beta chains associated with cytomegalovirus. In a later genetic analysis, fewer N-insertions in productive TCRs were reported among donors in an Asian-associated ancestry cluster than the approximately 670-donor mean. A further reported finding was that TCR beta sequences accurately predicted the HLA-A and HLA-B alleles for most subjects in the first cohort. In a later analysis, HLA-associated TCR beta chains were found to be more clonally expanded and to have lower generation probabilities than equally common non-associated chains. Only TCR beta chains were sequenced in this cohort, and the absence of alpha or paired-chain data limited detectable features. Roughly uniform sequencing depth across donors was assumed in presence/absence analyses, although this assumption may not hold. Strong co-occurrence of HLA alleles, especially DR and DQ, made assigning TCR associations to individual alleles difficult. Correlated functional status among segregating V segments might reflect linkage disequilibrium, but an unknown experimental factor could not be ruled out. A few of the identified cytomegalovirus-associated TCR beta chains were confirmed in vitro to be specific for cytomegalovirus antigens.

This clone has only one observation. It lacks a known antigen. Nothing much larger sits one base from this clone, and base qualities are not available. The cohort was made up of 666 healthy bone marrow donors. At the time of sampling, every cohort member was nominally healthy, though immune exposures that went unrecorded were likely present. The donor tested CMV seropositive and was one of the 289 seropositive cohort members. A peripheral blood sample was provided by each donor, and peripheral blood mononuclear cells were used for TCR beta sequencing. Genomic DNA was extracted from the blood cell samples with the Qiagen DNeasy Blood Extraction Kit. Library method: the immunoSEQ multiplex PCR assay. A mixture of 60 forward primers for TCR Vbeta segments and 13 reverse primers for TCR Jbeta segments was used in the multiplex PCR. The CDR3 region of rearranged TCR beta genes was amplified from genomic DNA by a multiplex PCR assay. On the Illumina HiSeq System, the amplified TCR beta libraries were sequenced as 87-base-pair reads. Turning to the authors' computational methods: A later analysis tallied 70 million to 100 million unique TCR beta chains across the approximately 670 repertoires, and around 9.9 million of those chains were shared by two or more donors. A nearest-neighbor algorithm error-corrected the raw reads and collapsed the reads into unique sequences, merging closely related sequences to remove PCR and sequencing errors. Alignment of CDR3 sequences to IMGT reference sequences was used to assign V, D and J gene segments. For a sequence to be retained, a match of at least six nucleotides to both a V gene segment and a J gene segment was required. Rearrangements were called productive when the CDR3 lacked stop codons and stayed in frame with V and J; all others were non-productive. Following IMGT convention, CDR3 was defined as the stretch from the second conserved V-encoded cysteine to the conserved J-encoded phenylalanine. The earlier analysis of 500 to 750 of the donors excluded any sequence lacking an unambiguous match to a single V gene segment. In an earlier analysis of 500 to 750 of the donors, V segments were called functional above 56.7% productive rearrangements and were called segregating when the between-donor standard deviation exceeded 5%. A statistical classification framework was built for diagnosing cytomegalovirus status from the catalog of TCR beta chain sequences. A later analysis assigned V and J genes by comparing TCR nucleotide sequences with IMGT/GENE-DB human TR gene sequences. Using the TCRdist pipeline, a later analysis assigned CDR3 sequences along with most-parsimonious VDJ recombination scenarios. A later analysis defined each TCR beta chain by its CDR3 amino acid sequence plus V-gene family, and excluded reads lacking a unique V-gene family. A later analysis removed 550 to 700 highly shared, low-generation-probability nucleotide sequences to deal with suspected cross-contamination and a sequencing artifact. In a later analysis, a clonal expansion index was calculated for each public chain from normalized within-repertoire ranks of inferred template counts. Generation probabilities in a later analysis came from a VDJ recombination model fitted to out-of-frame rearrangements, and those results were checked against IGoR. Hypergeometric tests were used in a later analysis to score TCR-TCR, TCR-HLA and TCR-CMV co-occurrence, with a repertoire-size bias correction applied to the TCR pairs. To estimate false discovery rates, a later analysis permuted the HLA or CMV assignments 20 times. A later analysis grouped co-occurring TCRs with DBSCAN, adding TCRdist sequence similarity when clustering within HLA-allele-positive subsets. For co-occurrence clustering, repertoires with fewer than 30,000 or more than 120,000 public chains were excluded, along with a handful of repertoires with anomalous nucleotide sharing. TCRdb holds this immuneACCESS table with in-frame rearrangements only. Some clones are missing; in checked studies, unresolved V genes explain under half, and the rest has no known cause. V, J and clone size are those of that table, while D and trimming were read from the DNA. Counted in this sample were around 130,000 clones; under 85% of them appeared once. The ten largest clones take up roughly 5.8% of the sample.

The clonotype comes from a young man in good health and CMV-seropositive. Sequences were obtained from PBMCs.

The DNA sequence is given as TGTGCCAGTAGTAAGGGACTTCAGAGCTCTGGAAACACCATATATTTT. Its translation reads: CASSKGLQSSGNTIYF. Rearrangement joined TRBV19 to TRBJ1-3; TRBD1 is a possible D gene, resting on 5 matching bases. The germline V gene (reference sequence) specifies LNHDA as CDR1 and SQIVND as CDR2. At the junction V is shortened by 4 bases and J by 0 bases, with 13 bases in between. Taken from cysteine to phenylalanine, the CDR3 has 16 residues. Of the read, only the CDR3 DNA is kept; its 48 bases are in frame from base 1.